This T cell receptor beta chain emerged from a study of blood T cells in healthy people across ages (dated by TCRdb to about 2015). In the study overall: Template switching captured roughly one uniquely barcoded TCR beta cDNA molecule per two T cells in model experiments. Using deep sequencing normalized with unique cDNA molecular identifiers, the study measured how TCR beta repertoire diversity changes with age. Four age groups were formed from the donors: young (average around 15 years), middle-aged (around 37), aged (about 68) and long-lived (less than 85). To avoid experimental bias, donors of different ages were distributed randomly across sequencing lanes. For two donors (one aged 18 to 30 and one aged 80 or older), the study analyzed two additional independent replicas of 1 million unique cDNA reads from the same blood draw. Results and caveats for the whole study, not just this receptor: As age increased, observed TCR beta diversity per million T cells dropped in a roughly linear way, and a significant reduction was already evident by age 40. Bulk unsorted PBMC profiling prevented conclusive comparison of naive and antigen-experienced compartments. A strong correlation was found between observed TCR beta diversity and the percentage of naive T cells measured by flow cytometry. Estimates of total diversity based on one million sequenced T cells were regarded as lower bounds and as underestimates. Compared with the aged group, more naive CD4+ T cells, fewer expanded clones and increased TCR diversity were shown by the long-lived group, suggesting age selection. Donor CMV infection status was unknown, potentially confounding age-related changes in expanded clonotypes.

Donors were a few dozen systemically healthy Caucasian individuals from Russia aged about 6 to 100 years. Each donor gave about 9.2 milliliters of peripheral blood, drawn into EDTA-treated Vacutainer tubes. PBMCs were isolated by Ficoll-Paque density-gradient centrifugation, with at least 6.5 million obtained per sample. Total RNA, at least 6 micrograms per sample, was extracted from PBMCs with Trizol reagent. For every donor, flow cytometry on a PBMC aliquot measured the percentage of naive CD45RAhigh/CD27high T cells. As for this clonotype: Its antigen specificity is not known. It has no much larger one-base neighbor in the sample; base qualities were not kept.

Library prep was done by 5' RACE. Sequencer: Illumina HiSeq 2500. A second PCR of about 6 to 11 cycles was run with a J-beta primer mix and a sample-barcoded 5' primer. A template-switch 5' adaptor carrying 12 random nucleotides introduced a unique molecular identifier onto each TCR beta cDNA molecule. Each sample yielded at least 2.5 million CDR3-containing paired-end reads. The Mint cDNA synthesis kit, primed by a TRBC-specific oligonucleotide, was used to synthesize first-strand cDNA from all RNA. Following uracil-DNA glycosylase treatment, a first 18-cycle PCR with universal primers M1SS and BC2_uni_R was performed on all cDNA. On the study's bioinformatics: For normalization, 1 million high-quality reads were randomly selected from each sample, with every read carrying a distinct molecular identifier. Reads with shared molecular identifiers were discarded instead of being binned into consensus sequences. CDR3 identification, clonotype clustering and error correction used MiTCR with a Q25 quality threshold and the strictest error-elimination algorithm. A nonparametric unseen species model with Euler transformation was used to estimate a lower bound on total TCR beta diversity. The raw public data were reprocessed by TCRdb itself: fastp quality trimming at Q25, MiXCR clonotype calling, in-frame beta chains only. CDR3 protein sequences are deduplicated, and each keeps its most common genes and DNA. The V and J calls were not made by the authors but by TCRdb's processing. The sample data list about 580,000 distinct CDR3 sequences, and around 48% of these were observed just once. The ten top clones hold about 26% of the sample.

The sample was blood. This TCR derives from a man of 80 years or more in good health.

The CDR3: CASSPGTDYGGEQYF. In nucleotide form, the sequence is TGCGCCAGCAGCCCTGGGACAGACTACGGAGGGGAGCAGTACTTC. Here the chain combines TRBV4-3 and TRBJ2-7; perhaps TRBD1 is the D gene, with 7 bases matching. Deletion took 4 bases off V and 7 bases off J, with a span of 20 bases between the germline ends. CDR1 and CDR2 were assigned from the germline V gene as LGHNA and YSLEER. From the cysteine up to the phenylalanine, the CDR3 has a length of 15 residues. The CDR3 DNA has 45 bases and is translated from base 1.